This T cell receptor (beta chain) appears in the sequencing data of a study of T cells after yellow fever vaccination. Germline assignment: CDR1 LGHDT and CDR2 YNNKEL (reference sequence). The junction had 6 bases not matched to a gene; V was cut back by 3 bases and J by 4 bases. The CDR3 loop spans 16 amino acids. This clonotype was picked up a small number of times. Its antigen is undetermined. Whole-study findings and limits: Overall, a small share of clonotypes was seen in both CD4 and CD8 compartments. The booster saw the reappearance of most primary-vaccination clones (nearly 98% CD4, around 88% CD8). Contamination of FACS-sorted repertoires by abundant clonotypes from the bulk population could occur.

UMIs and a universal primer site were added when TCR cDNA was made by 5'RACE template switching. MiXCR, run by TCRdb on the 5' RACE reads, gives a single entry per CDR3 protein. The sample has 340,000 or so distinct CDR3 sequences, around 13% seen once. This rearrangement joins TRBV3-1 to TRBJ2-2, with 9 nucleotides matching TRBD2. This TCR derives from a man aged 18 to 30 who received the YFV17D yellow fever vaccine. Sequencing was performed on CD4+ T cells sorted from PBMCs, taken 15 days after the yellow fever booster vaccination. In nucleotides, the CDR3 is TGTGCCAGCAGCCACTTAGCGGGGGCCCGCACCGGGGAGCTGTTTTTT. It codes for CASSHLAGARTGELFF. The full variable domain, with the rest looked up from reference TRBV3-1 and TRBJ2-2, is DTAVSQTPKYLVTQMGNDKSIKCEQNLGHDTMYWYKQDSKKFLKIMFSYNNKELIINETVPNRFSPKSPDKAHLNLHINSLELGDSAVYFCASSHLAGARTGELFFGEGSRLTVL.